This TCR beta chain was captured by sequencing in a study of early T cells in non-severe SARS-CoV-2 infection. Study in general: Whole-blood bulk RNA, unsorted, was sequenced, and chains were unpaired. Points from the study as a whole: Anti-spike CD8 responses were favored in VDJdb matching, and private and CD4 specificities were missed.

In this sample, this clonotype turned up many times. What it binds is unknown. Germline V lookup: CDR1 SGHTA, CDR2 FQGNSA. Trimming left V 3 bases short and J 0 bases short, with 11 bases between. The length of the CDR3 is 15 residues. Individual cDNA molecules received unique molecular identifiers during library preparation. From the 5' RACE reads, TCRdb called clonotypes with MiXCR, one entry per CDR3 protein. The sample has approximately 39,000 distinct CDR3 sequences; 9% to 10% are singletons. The sequenced material came from whole blood. This clonotype was obtained from an adult who was a healthcare worker with PCR-confirmed SARS-CoV-2 infection or an uninfected control (not recorded which). The rearrangement joins TRBV7-2 to TRBJ2-5; D gene ambiguous. CDR3 bases: TGTGCCAGCAGCTTTTTTGGCAGACACCAAGAGACCCAGTACTTC. Its translation is CASSFFGRHQETQYF.